Given below is one T cell receptor (beta chain) in context. Its antigen is as yet unknown. The CDR3 consists of 16 residues. Trimming removed 0 bases from V and 5 bases from J, with 14 bases in between. The germline V gene encodes CDR1 MGHRA and CDR2 YSYEKL. The data belong to a study of OX40 agonist ivuxolimab in advanced cancers. Overall study context: Antecedent anti-PD-1, anti-PD-L1 or anti-CTLA-4 therapy was permissible, with 30% to 50% having received some.

Autoimmune disease history or systemic immunosuppression led to patient exclusion. Researchers took blood at baseline, on cycle 4 day 1, and on cycle 7 day 1. The data were produced by immunoSEQ multiplex PCR, yet TCRdb's version contains in-frame clones alone and is incomplete. The data show approximately 42,000 clones, over 75% seen once. Study-level findings and limits: Within 6 weeks, CD4+ and CD8+ blood T cells expanded clonally at 0.1 to 3.0 mg/kg.

The sample in question was CD4+ or CD8+ T cells sorted from blood, obtained in a trial of the OX40 agonist ivuxolimab. This sequence joins TRBV4-1 and TRBJ1-5; possible D gene TRBD1, 5 bases. The TCR was taken from an adult with an advanced solid tumor such as melanoma, head and neck, liver or kidney cancer. DNA of the CDR3: TGCGCCAGCAGCCAAGAAGCAGGGTTACGTTATCAGCCCCAGCATTTT. It codes for CASSQEAGLRYQPQHF.